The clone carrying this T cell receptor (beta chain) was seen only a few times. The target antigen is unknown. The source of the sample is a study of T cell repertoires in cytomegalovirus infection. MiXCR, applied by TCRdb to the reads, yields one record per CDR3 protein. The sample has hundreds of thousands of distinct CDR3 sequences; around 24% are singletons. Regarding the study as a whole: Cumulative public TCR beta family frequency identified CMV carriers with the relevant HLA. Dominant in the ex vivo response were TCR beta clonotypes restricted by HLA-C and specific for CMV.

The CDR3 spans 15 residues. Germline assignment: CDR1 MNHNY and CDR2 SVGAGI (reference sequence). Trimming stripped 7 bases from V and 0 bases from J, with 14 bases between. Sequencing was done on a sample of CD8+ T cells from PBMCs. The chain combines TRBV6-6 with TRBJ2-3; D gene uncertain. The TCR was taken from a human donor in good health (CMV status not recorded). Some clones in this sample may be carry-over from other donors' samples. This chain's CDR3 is CASNHLADSTDTQYF. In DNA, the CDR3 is TGTGCCAGCAATCATCTGGCAGATAGCACAGATACGCAGTATTTT.